Included here is one T cell receptor (beta chain) sequence, with context. The antigen remains unidentified. As part of sample collection, lesional scalp punch biopsies and peripheral blood were taken from alopecia areata patients. This record comes from a study of CD8+ T cells in alopecia areata. Study observations and caveats: Among patients, TCR sharing was less clear than in mice, a difference possibly due in part to HLA diversity in the patient population. Especially in alopecia totalis/universalis, lesional scalp showed greater clonality than normal scalp did. Scalp samples also yield sequences of resident alphabeta T cells from normal skin.

Germline V gene data show CDR1 as SNHLY and CDR2 as FYNNEI. There are 15 residues in the CDR3. V shed 4 bases and J shed 3 bases, with 16 bases lying between them. RNA was isolated and reverse transcribed to cDNA, the sequencing template. TCRdb's table, derived via immunoSEQ multiplex PCR, lists solely in-frame clones and lacks some. The table has around 29,000 clones, 60% to 85% seen once; the top ten hold about 19%. This clonotype was obtained from a human donor with alopecia areata. The chain carries TRBV2 and TRBJ2-7; D possibly corresponds to TRBD2 (6 bases). Input material: NKG2D-low CD8+ T cells sorted from blood. For the CDR3, the DNA is TGTGCCAGCAGTGGTGCGGGGTCATCCCGCTACGAGCAGTACTTC. Translating it yields CASSGAGSSRYEQYF.